The 13 T cell receptor beta chains in this list originate from one sample, sequenced in a study of cytomegalovirus exposure and HLA in healthy donors. PCR primers comprised 60 Vbeta and 13 Jbeta primers. Assay: immunoSEQ multiplex PCR; the TCRdb copy retains only in-frame clones and omits some. The sample contains roughly 99,000 clones, roughly 80% of which appear only once. Sample: PBMCs. The receptor set was obtained from a man aged 55 to 70 in good health and CMV-seropositive.

In this sample, this clone turned up a few times. The J gene is TRBJ2-6, the V gene TRBV6-6; TRBD2 is a possible D gene (5 bases). This CDR3 region has 15 residues. Trimming took off 7 bases at V and 1 base at J, with 11 bases between the two ends. Germline V gene lookup returns CDR1 MNHNY and CDR2 SVGAGI (reference sequence). As DNA, the CDR3 is TGTGCCAGCATCCACTCGGGGTCTGGGGCCAACGTCCTGACTTTC. It is translated as CASIHSGSGANVLTF.

This clone was recorded a few times. The rearrangement links TRBV30 to TRBJ2-7; 7 bases are shared with TRBD2. V shed 1 base and J 1 base; nucleotides not matched to a gene: 10. The germline CDR1 and CDR2 sequences are GTSNPN and SVGIG (reference sequence). The CDR3 is 16 residues long. The CDR3 spells CAWSDLPWGGSYEQYF. CDR3 DNA sequence: TGTGCCTGGAGTGACCTCCCGTGGGGGGGGTCCTACGAGCAGTACTTC.

The chain combines TRBV2 with TRBJ1-2, with 7 bases matching TRBD1. V was pared by 8 bases and J by 4 bases, with 7 bases of the junction left unmatched. Germline V gene sequence: CDR1 SNHLY, CDR2 FYNNEI. The CDR3 spans 13 residues. The CDR3 sequence is CASAPDRTYGYTF. DNA for the CDR3: TGTGCCAGCGCCCCGGACAGGACCTATGGCTACACCTTC.

The CDR3 loop is CAWSVLGGKNIQYF. In DNA form, the CDR3 reads TGTGCCTGGAGTGTACTTGGGGGGAAAAACATTCAGTACTTC. The chain couples TRBV30 to TRBJ2-4; maybe TRBD2 (6 bases). The CDR3 runs to 14 residues. Germline V lookup: CDR1 GTSNPN, CDR2 SVGIG (reference sequence). Trimming removed 0 bases at V and 4 bases at J, with 10 bases between.

The chain couples TRBV4-2 to TRBJ2-1; 7 nucleotides line up with TRBD2. Germline CDR1 LGHNA, CDR2 YNFKEQ. The CDR3 length is 15 residues. V shed 4 bases and J 2 bases; nucleotides not matched to a gene: 5. The CDR3 here is CASSPIAGTYNEQFF. The CDR3 region has the DNA TGTGCCAGCAGCCCTATAGCGGGTACCTACAATGAGCAGTTCTTC.

The gene calls are TRBV7-8 and TRBJ1-1; TRBD1 matches 7 bases. Germline CDR1 and CDR2: SGHVS and FQNEAQ. The V segment lost 2 bases and the J segment 1 base; nucleotides outside the gene matches: 4. The CDR3 sequence is 15 residues long. The CDR3 coding sequence is TGTGCCAGCAGCTTAAGACAGGGTAGGAACACTGAAGCTTTCTTT. This sequence encodes CASSLRQGRNTEAFF.

In its sample, this clone was seen a few times. J is TRBJ2-5 and V is TRBV7-9; D might be TRBD2 (5 bases). The length of the CDR3 is 12 residues. V shed 5 bases and J shed 14 bases, with 18 bases lying between them. CDR1 and CDR2 from the germline V gene are SEHNR and FQNEAQ (reference sequence). The CDR3 sequence is CASSPATGSPYF. In DNA form, the CDR3 reads TGTGCCAGCAGCCCCGCGACGGGATCTCCTTACTTC.

The chain is built from TRBV6-5 and TRBJ1-1; 7 bases are a match to TRBD1. Unmatched junction bases numbered 1, after V lost 5 bases and J lost 7 bases. The CDR3 loop spans 11 amino acids. Per the germline V gene, CDR1 is MNHEY and CDR2 is SVGAGI. The CDR3 loop reads CASSRQGEAFF. In DNA, the CDR3 is TGTGCCAGCAGTCGACAGGGTGAAGCTTTCTTT.

This chain uses TRBV9 with TRBJ2-7, with 10 bases that match TRBD2. From germline, CDR1 is SGDLS and CDR2 YYNGEE. V shed 1 base, J shed 3 bases, and the junction held 4 bases outside the gene matches. This CDR3 has 15 amino acids. The CDR3 loop is CASSVSASGSYEQYF. The CDR3 nucleotides read TGTGCCAGCAGCGTATCGGCTAGCGGGAGCTACGAGCAGTACTTC. The full variable domain, its missing parts supplied by reference TRBV9 and TRBJ2-7, is DSGVTQTPKHLITATGQRVTLRCSPRSGDLSVYWYQQSLDQGLQFLIQYYNGEERAKGNILERFSAQQFPDLHSELNLSSLELGDSALYFCASSVSASGSYEQYFGPGTRLTVT.

This clone was seen just once. The chain links TRBV5-1 to TRBJ2-7; maybe TRBD1 (6 bases). The V and J ends lost 5 bases and 7 bases respectively, with 19 bases between them. In germline, CDR1 is SGHRS, CDR2 YFSETQ. The CDR3 is made up of 14 amino acids. CDR3 residues: CASRSLNRVGEQYF. The CDR3 DNA sequence: TGCGCCAGCAGGAGCCTCAACAGGGTCGGAGAGCAGTACTTC.

This clone appeared a single time. This sequence joins TRBV7-3 and TRBJ2-5; D gene unclear. The CDR3 is made up of 13 amino acids. Germline V gene lookup returns CDR1 SGHTA and CDR2 FQGTGA. V lost 2 bases and J lost 5, with 9 bases in between. CDR3 coding DNA: TGTGCCAGCAGCTTATGGGCGAGCGAGACCCAGTACTTC. Amino acids: CASSLWASETQYF.

This clone appeared a single time. J is TRBJ1-4 and V is TRBV9, with 9 bases identical to TRBD1. This CDR3 has 15 amino acids. Germline assignment: CDR1 SGDLS and CDR2 YYNGEE. With V trimmed by 4 bases and J by 8 bases, 9 bases remained unmatched. DNA of the CDR3: TGTGCCAGCAGCATTACCGGGACAGGGAACGAAAAACTGTTTTTT. This codes for CASSITGTGNEKLFF.

This clone was recorded once. CDR3 coding DNA: TGTGCCAGCAGCTCCGGACAGTTCACAGATACGCAGTATTTT. It translates to CASSSGQFTDTQYF. The chain employs TRBV5-4 and TRBJ2-3, with a tentative D call TRBD1 (6 bases). The germline V and J ends were trimmed by 3 bases and 2 bases, with 10 bases remaining between them. CDR3 length equals 14 residues. CDR1 and CDR2 from the germline V gene are SGHNT and YYREEE (reference sequence).